The sequence of this T cell receptor (beta chain) was determined in a study of neurological immune-mediated disorders. Trimming at V came to 4 bases and at J to 7 bases, leaving 10 bases not matched to a gene. This CDR3 region has 15 residues. In germline, CDR1 is SGHRS, CDR2 YFSETQ. Time point denoted: longitudinal time-point 2. 2 million unsorted PBMCs were stored in RNAlater at -80 °C before RNA extraction. TCRdb reanalysed the 5' RACE reads using MiXCR and keeps one entry per CDR3 protein. The sample lists around 50,000 distinct CDR3 sequences, around 12% seen once, with 3.5% to 5% in the top ten.

Sequenced sample: PBMCs. The rearrangement joins TRBV5-1 to TRBJ2-1, with 8 bases matching TRBD2. The sequence was obtained from a male donor with HTLV-1-associated myelopathy (HAM/TSP). CDR3: CASSQSGGQRNEQFF. The DNA for the CDR3 is TGCGCCAGCAGCCAGAGCGGGGGCCAACGGAATGAGCAGTTCTTC.